This TCR beta chain was captured by sequencing in a study of CD8 T cells in Susac syndrome. General observations from the study: Among people with Susac, CD8+ clonal expansion was greatest in TEMRA cells and active patients.

It was with random hexamers that about 0.45 to 1 ug RNA was reverse transcribed. Using its own MiXCR run on the immunoSEQ multiplex PCR reads, TCRdb lists one record per CDR3 protein. The repertoire includes some 130,000 distinct CDR3 sequences, approximately 95% of them detected once, and under 0.2% sits in the top ten. With respect to this clonotype: Its antigen is unidentified.

TEMRA cells were FACS-enriched and CD8+ and CD4+ T cells negatively isolated. The germline V and J ends were trimmed by 6 bases and 5 bases, with 14 bases remaining between them. This CDR3 is 14 amino acids long. Germline CDR1 MNHEY, CDR2 SMNVEV (reference sequence). The clonotype comes from a human donor with Susac syndrome. This chain uses TRBV27 with TRBJ1-5; tentatively, D is TRBD1 (5 bases). The specimen was CD8+ T cells from PBMCs. This CDR3 is CASSLTGGYQPQHF. The DNA of the CDR3 is TGTGCCAGCAGCCTAACCGGGGGATATCAGCCCCAGCATTTT.